This TCR beta chain came from a study of T cell responses to AZD1222 COVID-19 vaccine. TCRdb keeps only in-frame clones here, not all; method: immunoSEQ multiplex PCR. The sample records 180,000 or so clones, 94% being singletons. This clone occurred once. Its antigen is not identified. Trimming shortened V by 4 bases and J by 4 bases, and 17 bases separated the two germline ends. The CDR3 is 15 amino acids. Germline V gene lookup returns CDR1 SGDLS and CDR2 YYNGEE. Overall study findings and caveats: Donors skewed white British and female; clonal diversity was possibly underestimated. Only 5 to 7 individuals given AZD1222 were seropositive at baseline. In the spike-specific TCR repertoire, nearly half reportedly target unmutated variant regions. Across the whole spike, CD4 TCRs peaked at regions 160-218 and 743-854.

V gene TRBV9 combines with J gene TRBJ1-1; a weak D match, TRBD1 (5 bases). The sample consisted of peripheral blood, taken on day 0 of AZD1222 vaccination. This clonotype was obtained from an adult in good health. The CDR3 nucleotides read TGTGCCAGCAGCCCGGCCCTGGGGGGGATCACTGAAGCTTTCTTT. Its protein is CASSPALGGITEAFF.